This T cell receptor beta chain is from a study of blood T cell repertoires in COVID-19. Background on the study: The cDNA or gDNA used as material had been derived from T cells, B-cell-depleted T cells, or PBMCs.

The CDR3 runs to 13 residues. In germline, CDR1 is MGHRA, CDR2 YSYEKL. V was trimmed by 1 base and J by 11 bases, leaving 14 bases between them. This clone came up once. The repertoire was sequenced with immunoSEQ multiplex PCR; TCRdb's copy has only in-frame clones and lacks some. The sample has more than 300,000 clones, 87% seen once; the top ten hold 6% to 7%. The sequence was collected from a woman between 45 and 65 years old with COVID-19, enrolled during active disease. The chain carries TRBV4-1 and TRBJ1-1, with D perhaps TRBD1 (6 bases). Sequencing was done on a sample of peripheral blood. CDR3 sequence (DNA): TGCGCCAGCAGCCAAGCCCAAAACAGGGCCGCTTTCTTT. Residues: CASSQAQNRAAFF.